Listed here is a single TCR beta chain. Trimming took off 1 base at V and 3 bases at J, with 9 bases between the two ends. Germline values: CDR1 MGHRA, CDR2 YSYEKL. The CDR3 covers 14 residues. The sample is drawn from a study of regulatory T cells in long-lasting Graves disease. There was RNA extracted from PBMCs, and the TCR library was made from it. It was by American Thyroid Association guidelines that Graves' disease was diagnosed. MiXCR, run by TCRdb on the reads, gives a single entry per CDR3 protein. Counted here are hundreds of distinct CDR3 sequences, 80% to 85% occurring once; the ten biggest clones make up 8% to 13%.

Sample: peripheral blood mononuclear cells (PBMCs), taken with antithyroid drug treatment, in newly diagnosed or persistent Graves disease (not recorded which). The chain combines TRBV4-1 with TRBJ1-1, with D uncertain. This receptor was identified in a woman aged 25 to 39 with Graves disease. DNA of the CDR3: TGCGCCAGCAGCCAAGGTCCGGCCGACACTGAAGCTTTCTTT. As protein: CASSQGPADTEAFF.